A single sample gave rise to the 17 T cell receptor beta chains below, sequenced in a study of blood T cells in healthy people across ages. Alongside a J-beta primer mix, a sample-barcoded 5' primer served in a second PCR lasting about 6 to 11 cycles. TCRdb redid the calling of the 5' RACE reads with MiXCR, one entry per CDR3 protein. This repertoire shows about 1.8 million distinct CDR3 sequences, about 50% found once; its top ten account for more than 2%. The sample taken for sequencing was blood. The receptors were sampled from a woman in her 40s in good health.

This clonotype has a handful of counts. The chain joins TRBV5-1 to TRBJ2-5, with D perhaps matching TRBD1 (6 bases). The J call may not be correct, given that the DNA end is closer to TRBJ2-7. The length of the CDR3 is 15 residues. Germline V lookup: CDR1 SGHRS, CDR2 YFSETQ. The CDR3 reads CASSLGLGGTYEQYF. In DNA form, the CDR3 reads TGCGCCAGCAGCTTGGGATTAGGGGGAACCTACGAGCAGTACTTC.

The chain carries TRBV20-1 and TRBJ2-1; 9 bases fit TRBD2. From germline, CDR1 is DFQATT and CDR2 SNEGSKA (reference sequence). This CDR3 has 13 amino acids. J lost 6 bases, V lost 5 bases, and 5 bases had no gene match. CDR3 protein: CSARNSGGNEQFF. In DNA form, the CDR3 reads TGCAGTGCTCGGAATAGCGGGGGCAATGAGCAGTTCTTC.

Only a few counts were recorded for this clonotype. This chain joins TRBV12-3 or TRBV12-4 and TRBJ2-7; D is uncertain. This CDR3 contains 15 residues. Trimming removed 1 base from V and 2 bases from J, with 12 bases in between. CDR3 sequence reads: CASSLGGGNPYEQYF. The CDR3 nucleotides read TGTGCCAGCAGTTTAGGGGGTGGAAATCCCTACGAGCAGTACTTC.

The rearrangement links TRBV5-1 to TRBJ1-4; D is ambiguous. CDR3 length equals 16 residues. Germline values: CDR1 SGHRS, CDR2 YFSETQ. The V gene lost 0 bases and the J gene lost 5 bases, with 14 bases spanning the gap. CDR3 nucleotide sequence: TGCGCCAGCAGCTTGGGAGGGCGCGGACTAAATGAAAAACTGTTTTTT. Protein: CASSLGGRGLNEKLFF.

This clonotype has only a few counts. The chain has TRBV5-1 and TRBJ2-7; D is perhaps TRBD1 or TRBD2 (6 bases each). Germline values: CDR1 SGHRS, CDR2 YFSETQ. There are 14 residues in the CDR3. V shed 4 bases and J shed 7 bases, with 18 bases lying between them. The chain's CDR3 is CASSAGTSGGEQYF. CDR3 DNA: TGCGCCAGCAGCGCCGGGACATCTGGGGGGGAGCAGTACTTC. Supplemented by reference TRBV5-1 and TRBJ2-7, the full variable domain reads KAGVTQTPRYLIKTRGQQVTLSCSPISGHRSVSWYQQTPGQGLQFLFEYFSETQRNKGNFPGRFSGRQFSNSRSEMNVSTLELGDSALYLCASSAGTSGGEQYFGPGTRLTVT.

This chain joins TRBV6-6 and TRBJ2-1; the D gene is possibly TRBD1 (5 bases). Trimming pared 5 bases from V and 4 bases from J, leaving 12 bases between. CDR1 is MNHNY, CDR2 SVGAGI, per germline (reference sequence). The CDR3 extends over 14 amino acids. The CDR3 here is CASSTGRLYNEQFF. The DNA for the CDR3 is TGTGCCAGCAGTACAGGCCGACTTTACAATGAGCAGTTCTTC.

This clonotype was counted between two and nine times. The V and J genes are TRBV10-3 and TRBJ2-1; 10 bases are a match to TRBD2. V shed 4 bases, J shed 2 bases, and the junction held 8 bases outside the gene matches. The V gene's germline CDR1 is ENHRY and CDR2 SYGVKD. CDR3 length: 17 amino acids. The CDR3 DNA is TGTGCCATCAGTGGGGCTAGCGGGGGACCAACCTACAATGAGCAGTTCTTC. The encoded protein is CAISGASGGPTYNEQFF.

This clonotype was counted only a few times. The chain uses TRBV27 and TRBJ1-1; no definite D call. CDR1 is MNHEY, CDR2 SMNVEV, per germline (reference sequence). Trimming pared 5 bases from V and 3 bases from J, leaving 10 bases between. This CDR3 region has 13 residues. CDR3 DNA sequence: TGTGCCAGCAGTCGTAACATAGACACTGAAGCTTTCTTT. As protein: CASSRNIDTEAFF.

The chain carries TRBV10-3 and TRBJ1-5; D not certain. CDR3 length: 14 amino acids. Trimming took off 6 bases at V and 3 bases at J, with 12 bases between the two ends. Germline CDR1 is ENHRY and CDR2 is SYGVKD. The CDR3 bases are TGTGCCATCAGGAGGGAGGGATCCAATCAGCCCCAGCATTTT. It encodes CAIRREGSNQPQHF.

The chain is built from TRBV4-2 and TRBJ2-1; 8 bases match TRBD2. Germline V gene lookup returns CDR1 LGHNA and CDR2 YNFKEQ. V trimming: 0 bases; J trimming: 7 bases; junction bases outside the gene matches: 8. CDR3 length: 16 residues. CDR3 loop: CASSQDPASGGNEQFF. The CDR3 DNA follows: TGTGCCAGCAGCCAAGATCCGGCCAGCGGGGGAAATGAGCAGTTCTTC.

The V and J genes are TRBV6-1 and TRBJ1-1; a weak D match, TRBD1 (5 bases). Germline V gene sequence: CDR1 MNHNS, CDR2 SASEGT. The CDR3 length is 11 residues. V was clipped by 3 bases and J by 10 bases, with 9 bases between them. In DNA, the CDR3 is TGTGCCAGCAGTGATGGGGGGGTAGCTTTCTTT. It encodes CASSDGGVAFF.

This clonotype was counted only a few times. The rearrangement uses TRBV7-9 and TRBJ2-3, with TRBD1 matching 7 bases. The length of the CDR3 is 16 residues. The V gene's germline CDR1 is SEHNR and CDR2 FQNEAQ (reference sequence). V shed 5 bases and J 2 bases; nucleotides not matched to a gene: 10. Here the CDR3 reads CASSLDSGGNTDTQYF. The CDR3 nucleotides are TGTGCCAGCAGCCTAGACTCAGGGGGAAACACAGATACGCAGTATTTT.

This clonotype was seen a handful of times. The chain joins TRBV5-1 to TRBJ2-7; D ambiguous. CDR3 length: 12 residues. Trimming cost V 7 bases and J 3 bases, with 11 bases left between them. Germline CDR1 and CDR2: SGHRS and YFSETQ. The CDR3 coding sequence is TGCGCCAGCTCGATAAATAGCTACGAGCAGTACTTC. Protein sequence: CASSINSYEQYF.

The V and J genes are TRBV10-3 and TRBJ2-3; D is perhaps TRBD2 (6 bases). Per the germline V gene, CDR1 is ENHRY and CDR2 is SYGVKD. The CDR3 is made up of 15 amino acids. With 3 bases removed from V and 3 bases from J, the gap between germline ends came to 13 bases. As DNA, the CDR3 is TGTGCCATCAGTGAAGGCGGGATTTCGACAGATACGCAGTATTTT. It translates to CAISEGGISTDTQYF.

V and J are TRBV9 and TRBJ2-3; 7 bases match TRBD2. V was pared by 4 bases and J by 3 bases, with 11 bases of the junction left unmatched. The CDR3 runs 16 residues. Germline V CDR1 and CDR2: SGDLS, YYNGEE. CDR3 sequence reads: CASSRIAGDRTDTQYF. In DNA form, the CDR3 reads TGTGCCAGCAGCCGGATAGCGGGTGATCGAACAGATACGCAGTATTTT.

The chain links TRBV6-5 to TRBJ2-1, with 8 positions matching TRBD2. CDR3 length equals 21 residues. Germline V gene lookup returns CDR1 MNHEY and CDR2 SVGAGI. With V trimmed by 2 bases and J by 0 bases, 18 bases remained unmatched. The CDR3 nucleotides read TGTGCCAGCAGTTACCTCTTGCCGACTGGCGGGGGGTCGAGCTCCTACAATGAGCAGTTCTTC. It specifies CASSYLLPTGGGSSSYNEQFF.

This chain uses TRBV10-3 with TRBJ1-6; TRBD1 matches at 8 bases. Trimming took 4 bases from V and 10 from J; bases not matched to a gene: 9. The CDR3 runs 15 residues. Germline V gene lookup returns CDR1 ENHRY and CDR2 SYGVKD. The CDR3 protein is CAISGAGGVNSPLHF. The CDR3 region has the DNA TGTGCCATCAGTGGAGCAGGGGGCGTCAACTCACCCCTCCACTTT.